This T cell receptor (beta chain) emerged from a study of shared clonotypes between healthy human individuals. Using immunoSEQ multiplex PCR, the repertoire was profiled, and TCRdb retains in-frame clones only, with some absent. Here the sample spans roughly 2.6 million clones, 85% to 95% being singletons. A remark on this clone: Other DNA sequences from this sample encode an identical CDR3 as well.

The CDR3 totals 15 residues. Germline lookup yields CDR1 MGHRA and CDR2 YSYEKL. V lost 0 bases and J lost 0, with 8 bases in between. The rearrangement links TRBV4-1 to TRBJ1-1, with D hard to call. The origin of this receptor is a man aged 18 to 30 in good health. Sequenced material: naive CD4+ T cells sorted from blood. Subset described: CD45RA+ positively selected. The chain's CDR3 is CASSQEVSLNTEAFF. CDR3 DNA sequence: TGCGCCAGCAGCCAAGAGGTGAGTTTGAACACTGAAGCTTTCTTT.